This T cell receptor beta chain was retrieved from a study of cytotoxic CD8 clonotypes in ibrutinib-treated CLL. The study, taken as a whole, reports: Few clonotypes were public, and these shrank or held steady under treatment. Clonality at baseline surpassed age-matched healthy donors and tracked circulating CD8+ T-cell counts. Before falling back toward baseline at progression, clonality had risen at the time of ibrutinib response.

The CDR3 is made up of 16 amino acids. Trimming took off 1 base at V and 4 bases at J, with 14 bases between the two ends. CDR1 is SGHDT and CDR2 is YYEEEE in the germline V gene. The targeted sequencing depth was 1 in 200,000 to 1 in 1 million T cells. Repertoires were generated with immunoSEQ multiplex PCR, while TCRdb's copy carries only in-frame clones and drops some. Among about 29,000 clones listed, 62% were seen once. Of note for this clone: Its specificity is not known.

This TCR was recovered from a human donor with chronic lymphocytic leukemia. This specimen was PBMCs, taken before ibrutinib treatment. V usage is TRBV5-6 and J usage is TRBJ2-2; unclear D gene. The DNA of the CDR3 is TGTGCCAGCAGCTTGTTGACCCACCACCTCACCGGGGAGCTGTTTTTT. Translation gives CASSLLTHHLTGELFF.